The 3 T cell receptor beta chains listed next were all sequenced from one sample in a study of blood T cells in healthy people across ages (dated by TCRdb to the mid-2010s). The library was generated by 5' RACE. Reads for this sample came from an Illumina HiSeq 2500. A second PCR of roughly 6 to 11 cycles was run with a J-beta primer mix and a sample-barcoded 5' primer. TCRdb's own reprocessing of the public reads used fastp at Q25 and MiXCR and kept productive beta chains. Each entry merges the rows of one CDR3 protein and shows their most common DNA and genes. The sample contains under 850,000 distinct CDR3 sequences, around 34% of them found a single time. The ten largest clones take up under 15% of the sample. The specimen was blood. The source of these receptors is a man between 18 and 29 years old in good health.

This clonotype was seen a handful of times. CDR3 bases: TGTGCCAGCAGTTTTAACCCAACGGCCACTGAAGCTTTCTTT. Translating it yields CASSFNPTATEAFF. The rearrangement uses TRBV27 and TRBJ1-1; D is undetermined. V lost 3 bases and J 4 bases, leaving 12 bases between the germline ends. The CDR3 covers 14 residues. The V gene's germline CDR1 is MNHEY and CDR2 SMNVEV (reference sequence).

This clonotype appeared a few times. The rearrangement joins TRBV2 to TRBJ2-5; 8 nucleotides match TRBD1. This CDR3 is built from 14 residues. The germline V gene encodes CDR1 SNHLY and CDR2 FYNNEI. Germline trimming cut 8 bases from V and 11 bases from J; bases unmatched to any gene: 16. CDR3 coding DNA: TGTGCCAGCGCAGGTGACAGGGGCCCCAATGAGCAGTACTTC. This translates into CASAGDRGPNEQYF.

This clonotype was observed a handful of times. The chain is built from TRBV27 and TRBJ2-6; weak D call: TRBD1 (5 bases). With 10 bases removed from V and 0 bases from J, the gap between germline ends came to 16 bases. Germline V CDR1 and CDR2: MNHEY, SMNVEV (reference sequence). This CDR3 has 16 residues. CDR3 nucleotide sequence: TGTGCCACCACAGAAACAGGCTTCTCTGGGGCCAACGTCCTGACTTTC. Amino acid sequence: CATTETGFSGANVLTF.